The entry below describes one T cell receptor beta chain. The source of the sample is a study of T-cell memory formation after mild COVID-19. Whole-study context: Clusters of TCRs were largely donor specific.

Constant-segment-primed 5'RACE gave TCR alpha and TCR beta cDNA libraries with sample barcodes and UMIs. TCRdb itself ran the 5' RACE reads through MiXCR, one entry per CDR3 protein. The table lists under 650,000 distinct CDR3 sequences, roughly 18% of them singletons. Trimming cost V 6 bases and J 5 bases; bases outside gene matches: 6. Germline CDR1 is ENHRY and CDR2 is SYGVKD. There are 15 residues in the CDR3. What was sequenced was PBMCs or a T cell subset sorted from them (not recorded which). The chain links TRBV10-3 to TRBJ2-7, with 14 nucleotides matching TRBD2. This clonotype originated in an adult woman who had mild COVID-19 (a few samples of this study predate the infection). Cell type and time point are not known. CDR3 residues: CAIRLGTSGGDEQYF. DNA of the CDR3: TGTGCCATCAGATTAGGGACTAGCGGGGGCGACGAGCAGTACTTC.